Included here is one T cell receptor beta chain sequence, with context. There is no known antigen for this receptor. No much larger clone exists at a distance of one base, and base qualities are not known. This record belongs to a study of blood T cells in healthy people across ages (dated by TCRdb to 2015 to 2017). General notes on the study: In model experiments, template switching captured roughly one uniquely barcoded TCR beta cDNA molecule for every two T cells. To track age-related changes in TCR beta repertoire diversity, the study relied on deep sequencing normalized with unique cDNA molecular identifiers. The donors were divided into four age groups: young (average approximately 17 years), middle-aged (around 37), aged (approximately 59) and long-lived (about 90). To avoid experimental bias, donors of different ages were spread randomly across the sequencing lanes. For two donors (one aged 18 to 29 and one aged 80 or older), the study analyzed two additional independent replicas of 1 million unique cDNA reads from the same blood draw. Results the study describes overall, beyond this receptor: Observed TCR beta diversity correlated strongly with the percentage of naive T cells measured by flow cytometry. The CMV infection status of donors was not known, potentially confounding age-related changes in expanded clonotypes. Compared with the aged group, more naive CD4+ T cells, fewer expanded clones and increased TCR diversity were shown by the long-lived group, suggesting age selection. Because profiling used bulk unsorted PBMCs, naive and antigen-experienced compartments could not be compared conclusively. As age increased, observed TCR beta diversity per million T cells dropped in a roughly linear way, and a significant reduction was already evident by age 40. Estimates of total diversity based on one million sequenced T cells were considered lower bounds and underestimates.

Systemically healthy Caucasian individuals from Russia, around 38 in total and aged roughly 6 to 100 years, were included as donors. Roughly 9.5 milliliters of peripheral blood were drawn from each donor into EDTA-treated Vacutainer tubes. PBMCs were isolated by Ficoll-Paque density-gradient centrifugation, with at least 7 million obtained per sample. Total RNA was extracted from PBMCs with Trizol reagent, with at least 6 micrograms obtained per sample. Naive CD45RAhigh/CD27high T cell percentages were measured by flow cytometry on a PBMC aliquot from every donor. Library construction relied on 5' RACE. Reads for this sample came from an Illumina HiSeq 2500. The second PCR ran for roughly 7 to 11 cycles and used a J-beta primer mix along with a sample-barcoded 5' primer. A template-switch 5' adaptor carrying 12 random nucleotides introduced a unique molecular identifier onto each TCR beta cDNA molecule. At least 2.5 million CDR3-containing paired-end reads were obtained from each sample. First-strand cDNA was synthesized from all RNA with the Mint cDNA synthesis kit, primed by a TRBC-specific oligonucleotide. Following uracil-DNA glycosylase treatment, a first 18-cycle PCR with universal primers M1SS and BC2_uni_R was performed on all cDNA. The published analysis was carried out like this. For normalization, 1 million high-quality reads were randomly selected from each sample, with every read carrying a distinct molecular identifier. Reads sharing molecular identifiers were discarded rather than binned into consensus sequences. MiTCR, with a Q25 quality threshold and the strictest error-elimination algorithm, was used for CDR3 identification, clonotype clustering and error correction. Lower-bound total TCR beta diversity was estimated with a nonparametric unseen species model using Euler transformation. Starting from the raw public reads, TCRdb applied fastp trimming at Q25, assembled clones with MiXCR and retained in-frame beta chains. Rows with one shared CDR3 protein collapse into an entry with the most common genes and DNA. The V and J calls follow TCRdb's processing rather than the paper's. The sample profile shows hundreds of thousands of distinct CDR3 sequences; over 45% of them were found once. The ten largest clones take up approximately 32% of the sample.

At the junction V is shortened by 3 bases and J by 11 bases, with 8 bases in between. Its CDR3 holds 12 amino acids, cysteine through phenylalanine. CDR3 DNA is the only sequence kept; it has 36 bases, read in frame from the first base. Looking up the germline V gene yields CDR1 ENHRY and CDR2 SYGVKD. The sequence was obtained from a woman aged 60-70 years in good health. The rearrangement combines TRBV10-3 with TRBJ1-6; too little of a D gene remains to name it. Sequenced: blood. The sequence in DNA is TGTGCCATCAGTGACCCTGAGACACCCCTCCACTTT. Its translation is CAISDPETPLHF.